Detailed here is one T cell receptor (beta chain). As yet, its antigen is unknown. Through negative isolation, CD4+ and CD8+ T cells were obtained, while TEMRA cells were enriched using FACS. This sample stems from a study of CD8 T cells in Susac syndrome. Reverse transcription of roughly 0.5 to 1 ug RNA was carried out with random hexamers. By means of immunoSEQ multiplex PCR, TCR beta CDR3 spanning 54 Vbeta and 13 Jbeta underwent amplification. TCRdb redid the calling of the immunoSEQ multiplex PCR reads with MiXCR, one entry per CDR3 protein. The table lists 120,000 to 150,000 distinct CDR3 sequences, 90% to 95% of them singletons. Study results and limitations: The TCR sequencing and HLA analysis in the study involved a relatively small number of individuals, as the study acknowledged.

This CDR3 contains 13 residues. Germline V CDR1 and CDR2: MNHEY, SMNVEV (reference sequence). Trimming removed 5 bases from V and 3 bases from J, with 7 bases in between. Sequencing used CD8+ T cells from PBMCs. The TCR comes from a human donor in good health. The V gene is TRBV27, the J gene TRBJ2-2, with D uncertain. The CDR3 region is CASSTGHTGELFF. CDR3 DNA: TGTGCCAGCAGTACCGGGCACACCGGGGAGCTGTTTTTT.